The 3 T cell receptor beta chains reported below all come from one sample, sequenced in a study of T-cell reconstitution after alpha-beta-depleted transplantation in children. Unique molecular identifiers were built into the TCRbeta library. TCRdb processed the PCR reads anew with MiXCR; each CDR3 protein has one entry. The data hold more than 150,000 distinct CDR3 sequences, with approximately 7% observed a single time. This material consisted of PBMCs from the stem cell graft donor, taken from the stem cell graft. The receptors here all came from a human donor who donated a stem cell graft to a child with Wiskott-Aldrich syndrome.

This clonotype has ten or more counts. The chain carries TRBV29-1 and TRBJ2-5; 12 nucleotides line up with TRBD2. Germline lookup yields CDR1 SQVTM and CDR2 ANQGSEA. Trimming took 3 bases from V and 8 from J; bases not matched to a gene: 7. CDR3 size: 14 residues. The CDR3 protein is CSVEASGRAATQYF. CDR3 coding DNA: TGCAGCGTTGAGGCTAGCGGGAGGGCTGCAACCCAGTACTTC.

The table lists this clonotype with many counts. The V call is TRBV10-2, the J call TRBJ2-7, with TRBD1 matching over 7 bases. The V and J ends lost 8 bases and 0 bases, in that order; junction bases with no gene match: 4. The CDR3 has 13 residues. Germline lookup yields CDR1 WSHSY and CDR2 SAAADI. CDR3 amino acids: CASHGTVSYEQYF. The CDR3 region has the DNA TGCGCCAGCCACGGGACAGTCTCCTACGAGCAGTACTTC.

This clonotype occurred many times. The chain combines TRBV25-1 with TRBJ2-3, with D hard to call. Germline CDR1 reads MGHDK; CDR2 reads SYGVNS. The CDR3 has 12 amino acids. The ends were cut back, 5 bases at V and 6 bases at J, with 9 bases in the middle. The CDR3 DNA is TGTGCCAGCAGTCCGGACGGGGATACGCAGTATTTT. Translating it yields CASSPDGDTQYF.